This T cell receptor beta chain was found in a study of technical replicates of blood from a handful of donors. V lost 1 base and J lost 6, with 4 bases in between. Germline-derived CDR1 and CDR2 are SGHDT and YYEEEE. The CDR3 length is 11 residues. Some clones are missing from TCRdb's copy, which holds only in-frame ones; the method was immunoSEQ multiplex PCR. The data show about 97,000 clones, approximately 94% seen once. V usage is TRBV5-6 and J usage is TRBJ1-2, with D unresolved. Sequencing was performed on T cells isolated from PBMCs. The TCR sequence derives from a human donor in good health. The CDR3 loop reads CASSLLDGYTF. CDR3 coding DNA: TGTGCCAGCAGCTTGTTAGATGGCTACACCTTC. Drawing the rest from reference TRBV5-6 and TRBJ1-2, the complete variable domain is DAGVTQSPTHLIKTRGQQVTLRCSPKSGHDTVSWYQQALGQGPQFIFQYYEEEERQRGNFPDRFSGHQFPNYSSELNVNALLLGDSALYLCASSLLDGYTFGSGTRLTVV.